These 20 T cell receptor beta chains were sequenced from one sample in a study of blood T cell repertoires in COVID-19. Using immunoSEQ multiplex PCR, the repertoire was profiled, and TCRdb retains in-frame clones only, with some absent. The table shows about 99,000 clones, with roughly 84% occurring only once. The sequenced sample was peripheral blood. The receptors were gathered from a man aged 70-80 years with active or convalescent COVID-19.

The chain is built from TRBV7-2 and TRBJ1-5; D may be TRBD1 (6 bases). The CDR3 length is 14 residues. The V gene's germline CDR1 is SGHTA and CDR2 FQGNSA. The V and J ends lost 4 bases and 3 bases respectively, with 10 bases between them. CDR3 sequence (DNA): TGTGCCAGCAGCTCTGGACAGCCCAATCAGCCCCAGCATTTT. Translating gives CASSSGQPNQPQHF.

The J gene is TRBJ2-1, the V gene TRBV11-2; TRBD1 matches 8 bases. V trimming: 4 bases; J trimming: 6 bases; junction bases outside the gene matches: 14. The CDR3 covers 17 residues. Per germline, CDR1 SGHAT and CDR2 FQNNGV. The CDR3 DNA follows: TGTGCCAGCAGCTCTCTATTACCAGGACAGGGTGGCAATGAGCAGTTCTTC. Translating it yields CASSSLLPGQGGNEQFF.

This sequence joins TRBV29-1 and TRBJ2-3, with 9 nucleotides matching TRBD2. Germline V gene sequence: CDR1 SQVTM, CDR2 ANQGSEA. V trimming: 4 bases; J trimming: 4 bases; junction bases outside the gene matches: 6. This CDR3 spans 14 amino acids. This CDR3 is CSVVAGGQADTQYF. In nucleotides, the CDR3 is TGCAGCGTTGTTGCGGGGGGGCAGGCAGATACGCAGTATTTT.

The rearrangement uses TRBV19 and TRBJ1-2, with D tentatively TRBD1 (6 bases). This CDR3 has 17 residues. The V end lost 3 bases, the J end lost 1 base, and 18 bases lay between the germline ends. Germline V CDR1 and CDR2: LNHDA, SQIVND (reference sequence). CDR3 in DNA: TGTGCCAGTAGTATCAGGGTTTGGGGGGGCCTTAACTATGGCTACACCTTC. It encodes CASSIRVWGGLNYGYTF.

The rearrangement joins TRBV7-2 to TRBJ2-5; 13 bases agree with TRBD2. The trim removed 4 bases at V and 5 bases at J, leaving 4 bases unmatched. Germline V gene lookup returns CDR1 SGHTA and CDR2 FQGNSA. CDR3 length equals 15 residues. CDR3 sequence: CASSSGTSGVETQYF. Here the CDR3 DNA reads TGTGCCAGCAGCTCCGGGACTAGCGGGGTTGAGACCCAGTACTTC. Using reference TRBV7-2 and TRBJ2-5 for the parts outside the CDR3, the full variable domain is GAGVSQSPSNKVTEKGKDVELRCDPISGHTALYWYRQSLGQGLEFLIYFQGNSAPDKSGLPSDRFSAERTGGSVSTLTIQRTQQEDSAVYLCASSSGTSGVETQYFGPGTRLLVL.

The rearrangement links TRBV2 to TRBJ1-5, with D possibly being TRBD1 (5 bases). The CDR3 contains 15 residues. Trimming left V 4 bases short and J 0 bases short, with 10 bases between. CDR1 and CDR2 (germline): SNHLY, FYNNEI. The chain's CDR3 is CASSVGQNSNQPQHF. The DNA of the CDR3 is TGTGCCAGCAGTGTGGGGCAGAATAGCAATCAGCCCCAGCATTTT.

CDR3 in DNA: TGTGCCAGCAGCTTACGAGCGGCAATCCCGAACACCGGGGAGCTGTTTTTT. Its translation is CASSLRAAIPNTGELFF. The rearrangement uses TRBV7-6 and TRBJ2-2, with D perhaps TRBD2 (5 bases). From germline, CDR1 is SGHVS and CDR2 FNYEAQ. The CDR3 has 17 amino acids. Trimming took off 2 bases at V and 0 bases at J, with 13 bases between the two ends.

CDR3 nucleotides: TGTGCCAGCAGCCTCACCGGGACAGGGGTCAATGAGCAGTTCTTC. Protein product: CASSLTGTGVNEQFF. The V call is TRBV3-1 (or the pseudogene TRBV3-2), the J call TRBJ2-1; 10 positions match TRBD1. The CDR3 spans 15 residues. V gave up 4 bases and J gave up 6 bases; unmatched junction bases: 6. Germline CDR1 reads LGHDT; CDR2 reads YNNKEL (reference sequence).

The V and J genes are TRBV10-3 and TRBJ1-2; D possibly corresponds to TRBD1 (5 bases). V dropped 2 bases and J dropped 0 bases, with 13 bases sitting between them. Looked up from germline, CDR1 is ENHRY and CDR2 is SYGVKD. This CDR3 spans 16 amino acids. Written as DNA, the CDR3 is TGTGCCATCAGTGAGACCCCTCAGGGTTCTAACTATGGCTACACCTTC. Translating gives CAISETPQGSNYGYTF.

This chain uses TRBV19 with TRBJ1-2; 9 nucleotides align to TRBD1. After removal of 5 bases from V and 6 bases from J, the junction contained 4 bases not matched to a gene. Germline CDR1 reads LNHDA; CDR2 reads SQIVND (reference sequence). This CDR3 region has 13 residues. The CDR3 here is CASSPRTGDGYTF. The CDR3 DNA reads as TGTGCCAGTAGTCCCCGGACAGGGGATGGCTACACCTTC.

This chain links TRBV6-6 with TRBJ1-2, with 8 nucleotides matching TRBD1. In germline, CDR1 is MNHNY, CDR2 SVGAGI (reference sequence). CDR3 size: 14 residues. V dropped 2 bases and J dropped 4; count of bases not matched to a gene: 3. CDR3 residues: CASSYTTGGYGYTF. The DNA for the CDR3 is TGTGCCAGCAGTTACACAACAGGGGGCTATGGCTACACCTTC.

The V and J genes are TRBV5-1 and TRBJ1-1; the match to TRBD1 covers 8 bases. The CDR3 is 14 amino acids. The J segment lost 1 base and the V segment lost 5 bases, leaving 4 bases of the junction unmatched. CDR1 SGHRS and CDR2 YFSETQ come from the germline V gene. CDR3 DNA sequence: TGCGCCAGCAGTAGGACAGGGTGGAACACTGAAGCTTTCTTT. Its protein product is CASSRTGWNTEAFF.

Written as DNA, the CDR3 is TGTGCCAGCAGCTTAGTGTCAGGGATTAATGAAAAACTGTTTTTT. Translating gives CASSLVSGINEKLFF. The genes are TRBV7-8 and TRBJ1-4; a weak D match, TRBD1 (5 bases). Per germline, CDR1 SGHVS and CDR2 FQNEAQ. This CDR3 has 15 amino acids. The germline V and J ends were trimmed by 1 base and 4 bases, with 10 bases remaining between them.

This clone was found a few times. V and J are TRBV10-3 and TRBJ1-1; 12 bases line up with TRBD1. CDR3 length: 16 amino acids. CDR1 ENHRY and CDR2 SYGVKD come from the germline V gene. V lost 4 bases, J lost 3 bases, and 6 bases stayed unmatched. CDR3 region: CAISAGTGGADTEAFF. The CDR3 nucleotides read TGTGCCATCAGTGCCGGGACAGGGGGCGCTGACACTGAAGCTTTCTTT.

Written as DNA, the CDR3 is TGTGCCAGCCGGCCCAGGGGCGGGAGCTCTGGGGCCAACGTCCTGACTTTC. This sequence encodes CASRPRGGSSGANVLTF. This sequence joins TRBV2 and TRBJ2-6; a weak D match, TRBD2 (7 bases). Trimming removed 8 bases from V and 0 bases from J, with 17 bases in between. The CDR3 length is 17 residues. Germline CDR1 is SNHLY and CDR2 is FYNNEI.

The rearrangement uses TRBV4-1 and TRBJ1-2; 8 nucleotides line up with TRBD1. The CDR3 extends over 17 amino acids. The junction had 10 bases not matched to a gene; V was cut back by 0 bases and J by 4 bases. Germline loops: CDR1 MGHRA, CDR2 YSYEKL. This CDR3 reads CASSQDRLTGVTYGYTF. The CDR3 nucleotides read TGCGCCAGCAGCCAAGATCGCCTGACAGGGGTTACCTATGGCTACACCTTC.

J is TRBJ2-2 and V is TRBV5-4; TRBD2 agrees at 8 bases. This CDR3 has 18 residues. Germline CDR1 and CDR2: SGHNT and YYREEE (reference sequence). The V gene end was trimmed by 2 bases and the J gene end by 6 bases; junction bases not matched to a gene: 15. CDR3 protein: CASSFGGKGTSLSGELFF. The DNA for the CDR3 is TGTGCCAGCAGCTTCGGCGGGAAGGGGACTAGTCTCTCCGGGGAGCTGTTTTTT.

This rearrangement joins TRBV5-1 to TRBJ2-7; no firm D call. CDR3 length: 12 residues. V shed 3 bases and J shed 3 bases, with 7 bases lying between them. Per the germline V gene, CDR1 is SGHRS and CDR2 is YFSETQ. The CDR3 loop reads CASSSVIYEQYF. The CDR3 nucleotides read TGCGCCAGCAGCTCCGTAATCTACGAGCAGTACTTC.

CDR3 bases: TGTGCCAGCAGCTTAGCGCCCCCTACAACTAATGAAAAACTGTTTTTT. Residues: CASSLAPPTTNEKLFF. The chain couples TRBV7-8 to TRBJ1-4; D gene uncertain. Trimming shortened V by 0 bases and J by 0 bases, and 8 bases separated the two germline ends. Germline V gene data show CDR1 as SGHVS and CDR2 as FQNEAQ. The CDR3 totals 16 residues. Full variable domain (outside the CDR3, taken from reference TRBV7-8 and TRBJ1-4): GAGVSQSPRYKVAKRGQDVALRCDPISGHVSLFWYQQALGQGPEFLTYFQNEAQLDKSGLPSDRFFAERPEGSVSTLKIQRTQQEDSAVYLCASSLAPPTTNEKLFFGSGTQLSVL.

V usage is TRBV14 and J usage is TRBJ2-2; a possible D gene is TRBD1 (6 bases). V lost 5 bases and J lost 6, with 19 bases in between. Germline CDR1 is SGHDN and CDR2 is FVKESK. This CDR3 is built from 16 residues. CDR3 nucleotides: TGTGCCAGCAGCGTTCAGGGGAATACTTGGGCCGGGGAGCTGTTTTTT. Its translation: CASSVQGNTWAGELFF.